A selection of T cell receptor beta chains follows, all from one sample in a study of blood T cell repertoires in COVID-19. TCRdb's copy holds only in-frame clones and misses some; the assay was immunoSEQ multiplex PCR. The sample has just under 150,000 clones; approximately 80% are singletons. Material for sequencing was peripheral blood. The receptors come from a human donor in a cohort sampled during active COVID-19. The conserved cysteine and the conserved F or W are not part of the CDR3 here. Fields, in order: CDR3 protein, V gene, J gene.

CDR3: AISESGSGGRYYNEQF
V: TRBV10-3
J: TRBJ2-1

CDR3: ASSPRLGLTDTQY
V: TRBV4-1
J: TRBJ2-3

CDR3: ASSQAGQGREKLF
V: TRBV3-1/TRBV3-2
J: TRBJ1-4

CDR3: ASSFESGYT
V: TRBV2
J: TRBJ1-2

CDR3: ASSYGGATNEKLF
V: TRBV6-6
J: TRBJ1-4

CDR3: ASSDATGKNEQF
V: TRBV2
J: TRBJ2-1

CDR3: ASSFLRGRPNQPQH
V: TRBV6-5
J: TRBJ1-5

CDR3: ASSLGTVYSNQPQH
V: TRBV7-8
J: TRBJ1-5

CDR3: ASSLAGSGANVLT
V: TRBV5-1
J: TRBJ2-6

CDR3: ASSEAARREKLF
V: TRBV6-1
J: TRBJ1-4

CDR3: ASSLEGAPPEQY
V: TRBV7-2
J: TRBJ2-7

CDR3: ASSRRLAGTGELF
V: TRBV28
J: TRBJ2-2

CDR3: ASSSPSGVGGDEQF
V: TRBV6-6
J: TRBJ2-1

CDR3: ASSQAGGQGAGNTIY
V: TRBV4-2
J: TRBJ1-3

CDR3: ASSAGGRYQETQY
V: TRBV18
J: TRBJ2-5

CDR3: SVDGVTSGDSYNEQF
V: TRBV29-1
J: TRBJ2-1

CDR3: ASSTDRGQRSNQPQH
V: TRBV19
J: TRBJ1-5

CDR3: ASSPSDRASSYEQY
V: TRBV5-8
J: TRBJ2-7

CDR3: ASRPEGYTGQY
V: TRBV6-5
J: TRBJ2-7

CDR3: APRGRGASGANVLT
V: TRBV24-1
J: TRBJ2-6